Listed here is a single T cell receptor beta chain. Its antigen is still unknown. The sample is drawn from a study of T cells in Graves' hyperthyroidism and ophthalmopathy. Germline CDR1 reads MDHEN; CDR2 reads SYDVKM. V shed 5 bases and J shed 3 bases, with 16 bases lying between them. The CDR3 spans 15 residues. Amplified TCR beta CDR3 regions derived from RNA transcripts. First-round RT-PCR targeting the TCR CDR3 was performed with the HTBI primer set. TCRdb recomputed calls from the multiplex PCR reads with MiXCR, one row per CDR3 protein. Of over 500,000 distinct CDR3 sequences in the sample, 40% to 50% were seen once. The study's findings and limits: Blood also contained most expanded thyroid clonotypes above 0.001.

Specimen: peripheral blood or thyroid tissue (not recorded which). The TCR sequence derives from an adult woman with Graves' disease, either hyperthyroidism or ophthalmopathy (not recorded which). The V gene is TRBV28, the J gene TRBJ1-1; no reliable D call. This chain's CDR3 is CASSPFWGKDTEAFF. DNA for the CDR3: TGTGCCAGCAGTCCGTTTTGGGGTAAGGACACTGAAGCTTTCTTT. Full variable domain (missing parts from reference TRBV28 and TRBJ1-1): DVKVTQSSRYLVKRTGEKVFLECVQDMDHENMFWYRQDPGLGLRLIYFSYDVKMKEKGDIPEGYSVSREKKERFSLILESASTNQTSMYLCASSPFWGKDTEAFFGQGTRLTVV.